These 31 T cell receptor beta chains came from one sample sequenced in a study of cytomegalovirus exposure and HLA in healthy donors. Primers for the PCR totalled 60 Vbeta and 13 Jbeta. Data came from immunoSEQ multiplex PCR; TCRdb stores just in-frame clones and leaves some out. The sample shows approximately 84,000 clones, approximately 69% of them seen only once. The sample was PBMCs. The source of these receptors is a man in his forties or fifties in good health and CMV-seropositive.

The chain couples TRBV4-1 to TRBJ2-2; 9 positions agree with TRBD1. The length of the CDR3 is 16 residues. Germline-derived CDR1 and CDR2 are MGHRA and YSYEKL. V dropped 5 bases and J dropped 3; count of bases not matched to a gene: 7. The CDR3: CASSFPGQGYTGELFF. CDR3 nucleotide sequence: TGCGCCAGCAGCTTTCCGGGACAGGGTTACACCGGGGAGCTGTTTTTT.

The V and J genes are TRBV5-4 and TRBJ2-5; 9 bases are shared with TRBD1. The CDR3 contains 13 residues. Germline CDR1 SGHNT, CDR2 YYREEE (reference sequence). V lost 4 bases, J lost 4 bases, and 2 bases stayed unmatched. In nucleotides, the CDR3 is TGTGCCAGCAGCCTGACAGGGGGAGAGACCCAGTACTTC. It codes for CASSLTGGETQYF.

This clone was counted once. This sequence joins TRBV2 and TRBJ1-3; 7 nucleotides agree with TRBD1. The CDR3 runs to 16 residues. J gave up 0 bases and V 7 bases, and 9 bases lay outside the gene matches. Germline CDR1 and CDR2: SNHLY and FYNNEI. CDR3 sequence: CASTVNRDSSGNTIYF. The CDR3 nucleotides are TGTGCCAGCACCGTAAACCGGGACAGCTCTGGAAACACCATATATTTT.

The J gene is TRBJ2-5, the V gene TRBV7-3; a possible D gene is TRBD2 (5 bases). CDR1 SGHTA and CDR2 FQGTGA come from the germline V gene. The V and J ends lost 8 bases and 1 base respectively, with 17 bases between them. There are 15 residues in the CDR3. This chain's CDR3 is CASGRIAGPQETQYF. In nucleotides, the CDR3 is TGTGCCAGCGGCCGGATCGCGGGCCCCCAAGAGACCCAGTACTTC.

The J gene is TRBJ1-5, the V gene TRBV30; D call uncertain. CDR3 length: 13 amino acids. The germline gives CDR1 GTSNPN, CDR2 SVGIG (reference sequence). The V end was cut by 4 bases, the J end by 6 bases, with 13 bases between. The CDR3 spells CAWNGRGGQPQHF. CDR3 in DNA: TGTGCCTGGAACGGGCGAGGAGGTCAGCCCCAGCATTTT.

The chain joins TRBV5-6 to TRBJ2-5, with TRBD1 matching over 7 bases. V was clipped by 4 bases and J by 5 bases; unmatched bases: 11. This CDR3 spans 15 amino acids. Germline CDR1 reads SGHDT; CDR2 reads YYEEEE. The CDR3: CASSMPSTGSETQYF. In DNA, the CDR3 is TGTGCCAGCAGCATGCCCTCGACAGGGAGTGAGACCCAGTACTTC.

The rearrangement joins TRBV10-3 to TRBJ1-5, with D perhaps matching TRBD1 (6 bases). Germline V gene sequence: CDR1 ENHRY, CDR2 SYGVKD. V was cut by 4 bases and J by 5 bases, with 12 bases left in between. The CDR3 sequence is 14 residues long. CDR3 in DNA: TGTGCCATCAGTGTTGGGGCAGGGGATCAGCCCCAGCATTTT. It translates to CAISVGAGDQPQHF.

The CDR3 DNA sequence: TGTGCCAGCAGCCAACCCGGGACATCCTACGAGCAGTACTTC. It is translated as CASSQPGTSYEQYF. V gene TRBV9 combines with J gene TRBJ2-7; a possible D gene is TRBD1 (6 bases). The germline V and J ends were trimmed by 4 bases and 1 base, with 12 bases remaining between them. From germline, CDR1 is SGDLS and CDR2 YYNGEE. The CDR3 length is 14 residues. The full variable domain, with the rest looked up from reference TRBV9 and TRBJ2-7, is DSGVTQTPKHLITATGQRVTLRCSPRSGDLSVYWYQQSLDQGLQFLIQYYNGEERAKGNILERFSAQQFPDLHSELNLSSLELGDSALYFCASSQPGTSYEQYFGPGTRLTVT.

This clone turned up a few times. The CDR3 protein is CASSFGGGFSYNEQFF. CDR3 coding DNA: TGTGCCAGCAGTTTTGGGGGAGGGTTCTCCTACAATGAGCAGTTCTTC. The gene calls are TRBV28 and TRBJ2-1, with 7 bases that match TRBD2. Germline lookup yields CDR1 MDHEN and CDR2 SYDVKM. The CDR3 has 16 amino acids. The junction had 5 bases not matched to a gene; V was cut back by 3 bases and J by 0 bases.

This clone was counted between two and nine times. The chain recombines TRBV10-3 with TRBJ2-3; 14 positions match TRBD2. The CDR3 runs to 13 residues. The trim removed 9 bases at V and 7 bases at J, leaving 3 bases unmatched. Germline CDR1 reads ENHRY; CDR2 reads SYGVKD. The CDR3 nucleotides are TGTGCCATGACTAGCGGGGGGGAAAATACGCAGTATTTT. Translated, it gives CAMTSGGENTQYF.

This clone was detected only once. CDR3 sequence: CAWSVLAADTQYF. The CDR3 bases are TGTGCCTGGAGTGTACTAGCGGCTGATACGCAGTATTTT. V is TRBV30 and J is TRBJ2-3; 8 nucleotides agree with TRBD2. The CDR3 spans 13 residues. V gave up 0 bases and J gave up 6 bases; unmatched junction bases: 2. Germline V gene data show CDR1 as GTSNPN and CDR2 as SVGIG (reference sequence).

The chain links TRBV5-6 to TRBJ2-3, with D tentatively TRBD2 (6 bases). The CDR3 sequence is 17 residues long. In germline, CDR1 is SGHDT, CDR2 YYEEEE. Trimming cost V 4 bases and J 3 bases, with 21 bases left between them. CDR3 loop: CASSRRKRLGRTDTQYF. The DNA for the CDR3 is TGTGCCAGCAGCCGAAGAAAGAGACTAGGGAGAACAGATACGCAGTATTTT.

This chain links TRBV19 with TRBJ2-5, with D maybe TRBD2 (6 bases). This CDR3 spans 17 amino acids. V was pared by 0 bases and J by 5 bases, with 19 bases between. CDR1 and CDR2 from the germline V gene are LNHDA and SQIVND (reference sequence). The DNA of the CDR3 is TGTGCCAGTAGTATAGACCAAATTACGGGGGTTCAGGAGACCCAGTACTTC. It translates to CASSIDQITGVQETQYF.

This sequence joins TRBV7-3 and TRBJ1-2, with TRBD1 as a possible D gene (5 bases). Trimming cost V 5 bases and J 7 bases, with 14 bases left between them. CDR1 is SGHTA, CDR2 FQGTGA, per germline. The CDR3 contains 13 residues. CDR3 sequence reads: CASSPRWGGGYTF. The CDR3, as DNA: TGTGCCAGCAGCCCCCGGTGGGGGGGTGGCTACACCTTC.

The chain has TRBV7-4 and TRBJ1-5; TRBD1 might be the D (5 bases). Germline V CDR1 and CDR2: SGHVT, SQSDAQ. The CDR3 is 17 residues long. V lost 4 bases and J 5 bases, leaving 21 bases between the germline ends. The CDR3 nucleotides are TGTGCCAGCAGCTACCGGACACAAGGAAGAACCGATCAGCCCCAGCATTTT. This encodes CASSYRTQGRTDQPQHF.

The chain combines TRBV6-6 with TRBJ2-2; 13 bases are a match to TRBD2. CDR1 and CDR2 (germline): MNHNY, SVGAGI (reference sequence). V was pared by 4 bases and J by 10 bases, with 6 bases of the junction left unmatched. This CDR3 is built from 15 residues. For the CDR3, the DNA is TGTGCCAGCAGTTCGGGGACTAGCGGGAAAGAGGAGCTGTTTTTT. This translates into CASSSGTSGKEELFF.

The V and J genes are TRBV5-1 and TRBJ2-3, with a tentative D call TRBD2 (6 bases). The CDR3 has 13 amino acids. From germline, CDR1 is SGHRS and CDR2 YFSETQ. V was trimmed by 4 bases and J by 4 bases, leaving 10 bases between them. The CDR3 spells CASSPPGADTQYF. The CDR3 DNA reads TGCGCCAGCAGCCCACCGGGAGCAGATACGCAGTATTTT. The variable domain in full, completed from reference TRBV5-1 and TRBJ2-3, reads KAGVTQTPRYLIKTRGQQVTLSCSPISGHRSVSWYQQTPGQGLQFLFEYFSETQRNKGNFPGRFSGRQFSNSRSEMNVSTLELGDSALYLCASSPPGADTQYFGPGTRLTVL.

The rearrangement joins TRBV19 to TRBJ1-2; no reliable D call. This CDR3 is 14 amino acids long. Germline V gene sequence: CDR1 LNHDA, CDR2 SQIVND (reference sequence). Deletions cut 2 bases from V and 8 bases from J, with 15 bases between. The CDR3 DNA sequence: TGTGCCAGTAGTATATCTCAGGCACGCCTGGGCTACACCTTC. Amino acids: CASSISQARLGYTF.

This clone has just a few counts. V usage is TRBV10-3 and J usage is TRBJ1-4, with D uncertain. V was trimmed by 4 bases and J by 5 bases, leaving 8 bases between them. The CDR3 consists of 13 residues. Germline CDR1 reads ENHRY; CDR2 reads SYGVKD. This CDR3 reads CAISGGGNEKLFF. The DNA of the CDR3 is TGTGCCATCAGTGGCGGCGGGAATGAAAAACTGTTTTTT.

The J gene is TRBJ2-2, the V gene TRBV19, with TRBD1 identical over 11 bases. Losses at the gene ends were 5 bases for V and 5 bases for J; bases not matched to a gene: 10. The CDR3 spans 17 residues. Germline V gene data show CDR1 as LNHDA and CDR2 as SQIVND (reference sequence). CDR3 coding DNA: TGTGCCAGTAGTTTTCGGACAGGGGGCGCGGTTACCGGGGAGCTGTTTTTT. Its protein product is CASSFRTGGAVTGELFF.

This clone has more than one count but fewer than ten. This chain's CDR3 is CASSSGDRKEKLFF. For the CDR3, the DNA is TGCGCCAGCAGTTCTGGGGACAGAAAGGAAAAACTGTTTTTT. The chain joins TRBV5-1 to TRBJ1-4; 7 bases fit TRBD1. CDR3 size: 14 residues. V shed 5 bases, J shed 8 bases, and the junction held 9 bases outside the gene matches. Germline loops: CDR1 SGHRS, CDR2 YFSETQ. The full variable domain, in which reference TRBV5-1 and TRBJ1-4 provide the parts outside the CDR3, is KAGVTQTPRYLIKTRGQQVTLSCSPISGHRSVSWYQQTPGQGLQFLFEYFSETQRNKGNFPGRFSGRQFSNSRSEMNVSTLELGDSALYLCASSSGDRKEKLFFGSGTQLSVL.

The gene calls are TRBV7-2 and TRBJ2-2; the D gene is possibly TRBD2 (5 bases). The CDR3 has 16 amino acids. Germline loops: CDR1 SGHTA, CDR2 FQGNSA. V shed 2 bases and J shed 4 bases, with 14 bases lying between them. The CDR3 nucleotides are TGTGCCAGCAGCTTAAGTCCGGGGTCGCTCACCGGGGAGCTGTTTTTT. Encoded protein: CASSLSPGSLTGELFF.

This chain connects TRBV28 to TRBJ1-1; D perhaps matches TRBD1 (6 bases). Deletions cut 5 bases from V and 3 bases from J, with 16 bases between. Per the germline V gene, CDR1 is MDHEN and CDR2 is SYDVKM. The CDR3 extends over 15 amino acids. CDR3 residues: CASSTFQGLDTEAFF. CDR3 sequence (DNA): TGTGCCAGCAGTACGTTCCAGGGGTTGGACACTGAAGCTTTCTTT.

This chain links TRBV5-6 with TRBJ1-1; 9 nucleotides agree with TRBD1. The CDR3 is made up of 17 amino acids. CDR1 and CDR2 from the germline V gene are SGHDT and YYEEEE. V trimming: 3 bases; J trimming: 0 bases; junction bases outside the gene matches: 9. As DNA, the CDR3 is TGTGCCAGCAGCTCGACAGGGGGGTCAGCCTTGAACACTGAAGCTTTCTTT. The encoded protein is CASSSTGGSALNTEAFF. Using reference TRBV5-6 and TRBJ1-1 for the parts outside the CDR3, the full variable domain is DAGVTQSPTHLIKTRGQQVTLRCSPKSGHDTVSWYQQALGQGPQFIFQYYEEEERQRGNFPDRFSGHQFPNYSSELNVNALLLGDSALYLCASSSTGGSALNTEAFFGQGTRLTVV.

This clone has just one count. This chain joins TRBV5-4 and TRBJ2-2; TRBD1 is a possible D gene (6 bases). V lost 4 bases to trimming and J lost 0 bases, with 13 bases between them. Germline values: CDR1 SGHNT, CDR2 YYREEE (reference sequence). The CDR3 loop spans 16 amino acids. The CDR3 DNA is TGTGCCAGCAGCCGCCGACAGGTTACGAACACCGGGGAGCTGTTTTTT. Its protein product is CASSRRQVTNTGELFF. Drawing the rest from reference TRBV5-4 and TRBJ2-2, the complete variable domain is ETGVTQSPTHLIKTRGQQVTLRCSSQSGHNTVSWYQQALGQGPQFIFQYYREEENGRGNFPPRFSGLQFPNYSSELNVNALELDDSALYLCASSRRQVTNTGELFFGEGSRLTVL.

The sample holds a few counts of this clone. The chain couples TRBV27 to TRBJ2-1; 11 nucleotides match TRBD2. The CDR3 runs 17 residues. CDR1 and CDR2 (germline): MNHEY, SMNVEV (reference sequence). V lost 2 bases and J lost 4; bases outside the gene matches: 7. CDR3 loop: CASSLKTSGVTYNEQFF. In nucleotides, the CDR3 is TGTGCCAGCAGTTTAAAGACTAGCGGGGTTACGTACAATGAGCAGTTCTTC.

This clone was seen only a few times. The chain recombines TRBV4-2 with TRBJ2-3; perhaps TRBD2 as D (6 bases). CDR1 and CDR2 (germline): LGHNA, YNFKEQ. This CDR3 is built from 14 residues. V shed 5 bases and J shed 0 bases, with 9 bases lying between them. Written as DNA, the CDR3 is TGTGCCAGCAGCTCTAGCGCCAGCACAGATACGCAGTATTTT. Its protein product is CASSSSASTDTQYF.

This chain joins TRBV19 and TRBJ2-2; 9 bases map to TRBD2. CDR3 length: 15 residues. V trimming: 9 bases; J trimming: 0 bases; junction bases outside the gene matches: 5. Looked up from germline, CDR1 is LNHDA and CDR2 is SQIVND (reference sequence). Written as DNA, the CDR3 is TGTGCCAGCGCGACTAGCGGAGCGAACACCGGGGAGCTGTTTTTT. Encoded protein: CASATSGANTGELFF.

This clone was observed once. J is TRBJ2-4 and V is TRBV18; maybe TRBD2 (5 bases). There are 14 residues in the CDR3. Germline CDR1 is KGHSH and CDR2 is LQKENI. V was trimmed by 6 bases and J by 1 base, leaving 10 bases between them. The CDR3 nucleotides are TGTGCCAGCTCGGAGGATAGGGCCAAAAACATTCAGTACTTC. Its translation: CASSEDRAKNIQYF.

The J gene is TRBJ2-2, the V gene TRBV7-7, with a weak D call TRBD2 (6 bases). Germline V lookup: CDR1 SSHAT, CDR2 FNYEAQ (reference sequence). The V and J ends lost 5 bases and 5 bases respectively, with 18 bases between them. The CDR3 contains 16 residues. CDR3 coding DNA: TGTGCCAGCAGCCCCACGGAGGGCCTCGAAACCGGGGAGCTGTTTTTT. As protein: CASSPTEGLETGELFF.

This sequence joins TRBV30 and TRBJ2-7; the D gene is possibly TRBD1 (8 bases). V lost 2 bases and J lost 5, with 19 bases in between. This CDR3 region has 15 residues. Germline CDR1 is GTSNPN and CDR2 is SVGIG (reference sequence). This CDR3 is CAWSPRTGREDEQYF. CDR3 nucleotides: TGTGCCTGGAGTCCCCGGACAGGGAGGGAAGACGAGCAGTACTTC.